The following is a T cell receptor beta chain sequence with its context. Its matching antigen is unknown. It may be a read error: a sequence one base away is much more abundant. The sample comes from a study of tumor-infiltrating lymphocytes in primary liver carcinoma. Study information: Per sample, productive TCRbeta reads numbered roughly 3.5 to 8 million, similar across tissue types. Points from the study as a whole: Since the samples were bulk and unsorted, the CD4+ and CD8+ repertoires were not compared. Tumor region pairs showed greater overlap than either tumor-adjacent or tumor-blood pairs did.

The study extracted blood RNA from unsorted whole blood and also extracted germline DNA. V gave up 7 bases and J gave up 6 bases, with 12 bases separating them. CDR3 size: 12 residues. TCR beta cDNA was reverse-transcribed from about 500 ng of total RNA. The reaction used a constant-region primer and ProtoScript II reverse transcriptase. Libraries covering TCR beta were generated through three nested multiplex PCR rounds (using a slightly modified ARM-PCR). TRBV1-TRBV30 forward primers paired with a C-beta reverse primer were used in the first two PCR rounds, which ran roughly 10 cycles each. TCRdb re-derived calls from the multiplex PCR reads in MiXCR, one entry per CDR3 protein. The sample shows approximately 320,000 distinct CDR3 sequences, roughly 60% of them seen only once.

The rearrangement joins TRBV12-3 or TRBV12-4 to TRBJ1-1, with D perhaps TRBD1 (5 bases). The clonotype was recovered from a woman between 25 and 40 years old with primary liver carcinoma and hepatitis B virus infection. The material sequenced was peripheral blood. CDR3 bases: TGTGCCAGCACACAGGCCACCGCTGAAGCTTTCTTT. This sequence encodes CASTQATAEAFF.